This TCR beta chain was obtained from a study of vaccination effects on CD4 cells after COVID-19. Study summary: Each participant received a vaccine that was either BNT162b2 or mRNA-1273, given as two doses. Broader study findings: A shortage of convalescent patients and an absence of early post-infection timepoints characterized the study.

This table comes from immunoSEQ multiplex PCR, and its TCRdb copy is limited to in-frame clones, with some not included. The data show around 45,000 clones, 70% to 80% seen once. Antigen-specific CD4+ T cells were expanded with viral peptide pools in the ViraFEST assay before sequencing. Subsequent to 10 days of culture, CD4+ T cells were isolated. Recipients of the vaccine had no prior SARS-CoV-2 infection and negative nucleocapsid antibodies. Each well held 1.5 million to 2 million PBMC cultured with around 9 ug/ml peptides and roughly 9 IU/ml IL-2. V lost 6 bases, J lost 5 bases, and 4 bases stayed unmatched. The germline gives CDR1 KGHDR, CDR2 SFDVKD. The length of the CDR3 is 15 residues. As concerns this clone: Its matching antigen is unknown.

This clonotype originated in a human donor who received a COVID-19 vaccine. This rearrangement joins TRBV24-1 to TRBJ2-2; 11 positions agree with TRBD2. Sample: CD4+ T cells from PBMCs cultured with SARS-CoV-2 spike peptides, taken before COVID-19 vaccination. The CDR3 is CATSLGLAGTGELFF. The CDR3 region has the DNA TGTGCCACCAGTTTAGGACTAGCGGGTACCGGGGAGCTGTTTTTT.